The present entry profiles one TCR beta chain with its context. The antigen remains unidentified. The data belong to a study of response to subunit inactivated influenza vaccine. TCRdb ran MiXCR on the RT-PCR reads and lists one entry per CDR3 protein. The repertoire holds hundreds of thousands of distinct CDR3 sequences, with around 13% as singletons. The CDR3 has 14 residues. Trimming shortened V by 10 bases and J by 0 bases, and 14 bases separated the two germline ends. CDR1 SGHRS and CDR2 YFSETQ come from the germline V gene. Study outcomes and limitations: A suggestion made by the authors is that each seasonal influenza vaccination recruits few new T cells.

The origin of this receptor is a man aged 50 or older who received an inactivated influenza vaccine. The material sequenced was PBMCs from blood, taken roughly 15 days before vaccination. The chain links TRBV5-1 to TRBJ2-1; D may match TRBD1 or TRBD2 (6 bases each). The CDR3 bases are TGCGCCCAAGGGGGGACCCCCTCCTACAATGAGCAGTTCTTC. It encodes CAQGGTPSYNEQFF. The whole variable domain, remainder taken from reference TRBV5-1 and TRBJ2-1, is KAGVTQTPRYLIKTRGQQVTLSCSPISGHRSVSWYQQTPGQGLQFLFEYFSETQRNKGNFPGRFSGRQFSNSRSEMNVSTLELGDSALYLCAQGGTPSYNEQFFGPGTRLTVL.